A single sample is the source of the 32 T cell receptor beta chains below, sequenced in a study of blood T cell repertoires in COVID-19. TCRdb keeps only in-frame clones here, not all; method: immunoSEQ multiplex PCR. This sample carries 350,000 to 400,000 clones, around 87% of them seen once, and the ten largest clones take roughly 2%. The material sequenced was PBMCs or T cells enriched from blood (not recorded which). These receptor sequences come from a man in his forties or fifties in a cohort exposed to, infected with or recovered from COVID-19 (not recorded which).

J is TRBJ2-3 and V is TRBV6-6, with 11 bases fitting TRBD2. The CDR3 length is 15 residues. Trimming removed 5 bases from V and 3 bases from J; junction bases left unmatched: 4. Germline V CDR1 and CDR2: MNHNY, SVGAGI (reference sequence). The chain's CDR3 is CASSTSGRGTDTQYF. In DNA, the CDR3 is TGTGCCAGCAGTACTAGCGGGAGAGGTACAGATACGCAGTATTTT.

The V gene is TRBV29-1, the J gene TRBJ2-7, with D perhaps matching TRBD1 (5 bases). The CDR3 runs to 15 residues. V lost 2 bases and J lost 3, with 17 bases in between. Germline V gene lookup returns CDR1 SQVTM and CDR2 ANQGSEA. The CDR3 bases are TGCAGCGTTGAACAGGGTGGGATAAATGGCTACGAGCAGTACTTC. As protein: CSVEQGGINGYEQYF.

This clone was recorded once. The chain has TRBV7-9 and TRBJ2-5, with a weak D call TRBD2 (6 bases). This CDR3 contains 15 residues. The V and J ends lost 3 bases and 2 bases respectively, with 13 bases between them. Per the germline V gene, CDR1 is SEHNR and CDR2 is FQNEAQ (reference sequence). The CDR3 region has the DNA TGTGCCAGCAGCTTGTTGGGGGGAGGTCAAGAGACCCAGTACTTC. Encoded protein: CASSLLGGGQETQYF. Using reference TRBV7-9 and TRBJ2-5 for the parts outside the CDR3, the full variable domain is DTGVSQNPRHKITKRGQNVTFRCDPISEHNRLYWYRQTLGQGPEFLTYFQNEAQLEKSRLLSDRFSAERPKGSFSTLEIQRTEQGDSAMYLCASSLLGGGQETQYFGPGTRLLVL.

This clone was detected once. CDR3 coding DNA: TGTGCCAGCAGTTTGTCCTTCTACGAGCAGTACTTC. Translated, it gives CASSLSFYEQYF. The rearrangement joins TRBV28 to TRBJ2-7, with no clear D. CDR3 length: 12 residues. CDR1 MDHEN and CDR2 SYDVKM come from the germline V gene. V lost 3 bases and J 3 bases, leaving 6 bases between the germline ends.

The V call is TRBV30, the J call TRBJ2-2; D perhaps matches TRBD1 (6 bases). Germline CDR1 and CDR2: GTSNPN and SVGIG (reference sequence). Trimming removed 5 bases at V and 0 bases at J, with 16 bases between. CDR3 length: 16 residues. CDR3 sequence reads: CAWVGKGHPNTGELFF. CDR3 coding DNA: TGTGCCTGGGTGGGCAAGGGACACCCGAACACCGGGGAGCTGTTTTTT.

The gene calls are TRBV7-9 and TRBJ1-2; D not certain. Germline V gene lookup returns CDR1 SEHNR and CDR2 FQNEAQ (reference sequence). The CDR3 consists of 17 residues. V gave up 0 bases and J gave up 2 bases, with 16 bases separating them. CDR3 in amino acids: CASSLATLAGTNYGYTF. The CDR3 DNA sequence: TGTGCCAGCAGCTTAGCAACGCTAGCAGGTACCAACTATGGCTACACCTTC.

This clone was recorded only once. The gene calls are TRBV27 and TRBJ2-7; 7 bases are shared with TRBD1. This CDR3 contains 14 residues. Germline V gene sequence: CDR1 MNHEY, CDR2 SMNVEV (reference sequence). V dropped 5 bases and J dropped 2; count of bases not matched to a gene: 6. CDR3 region: CASSPRTGTYEQYF. The CDR3 coding sequence is TGTGCCAGCAGTCCCCGGACAGGCACCTACGAGCAGTACTTC.

This clone is a singleton in its sample. This sequence joins TRBV19 and TRBJ2-1; 8 nucleotides match TRBD2. CDR3 length: 14 amino acids. The trim removed 6 bases at V and 5 bases at J, leaving 6 bases unmatched. The germline V gene has CDR1 LNHDA and CDR2 SQIVND (reference sequence). Here the CDR3 DNA reads TGTGCCAGTAGGGGCGGGAGGATCGACAATGAGCAGTTCTTC. It specifies CASRGGRIDNEQFF. The full variable domain, in which reference TRBV19 and TRBJ2-1 provide the parts outside the CDR3, is DGGITQSPKYLFRKEGQNVTLSCEQNLNHDAMYWYRQDPGQGLRLIYYSQIVNDFQKGDIAEGYSVSREKKESFPLTVTSAQKNPTAFYLCASRGGRIDNEQFFGPGTRLTVL.

This clone was counted between two and nine times. The CDR3 DNA follows: TGCAGCGTAAGCGGGAACCTCTACGAGCAGTACTTC. Amino acid sequence: CSVSGNLYEQYF. V and J are TRBV29-1 and TRBJ2-7; 7 bases agree with TRBD2. The CDR3 loop spans 12 amino acids. V trimming: 6 bases; J trimming: 3 bases; junction bases outside the gene matches: 5. CDR1 is SQVTM and CDR2 is ANQGSEA in the germline V gene.

The chain recombines TRBV28 with TRBJ2-7; TRBD1 matches at 7 bases. The CDR3 is 16 residues long. Per the germline V gene, CDR1 is MDHEN and CDR2 is SYDVKM. V shed 6 bases, J shed 0 bases, and the junction held 11 bases outside the gene matches. The CDR3 DNA follows: TGTGCCAGCAGGACCGCCGGGACAGCAAACTCCTACGAGCAGTACTTC. This translates into CASRTAGTANSYEQYF. The entire variable domain, with the rest obtained from reference TRBV28 and TRBJ2-7, is as follows: DVKVTQSSRYLVKRTGEKVFLECVQDMDHENMFWYRQDPGLGLRLIYFSYDVKMKEKGDIPEGYSVSREKKERFSLILESASTNQTSMYLCASRTAGTANSYEQYFGPGTRLTVT.

The J gene is TRBJ1-4, the V gene TRBV4-2; D is perhaps TRBD1 (5 bases). Trimming shortened V by 0 bases and J by 7 bases, and 12 bases separated the two germline ends. This CDR3 contains 15 residues. Germline V gene sequence: CDR1 LGHNA, CDR2 YNFKEQ. The CDR3 is CASSQDQGLGEKLFF. CDR3 in DNA: TGTGCCAGCAGCCAAGATCAGGGCCTGGGTGAAAAACTGTTTTTT.

This clone was detected once. This chain uses TRBV2 with TRBJ2-7; 7 bases line up with TRBD2. Per the germline V gene, CDR1 is SNHLY and CDR2 is FYNNEI. V lost 11 bases and J lost 4; bases outside the gene matches: 14. CDR3 size: 14 residues. This chain's CDR3 is CAHRGDGMTYEQYF. DNA of the CDR3: TGTGCCCACCGGGGGGACGGGATGACATACGAGCAGTACTTC.

V usage is TRBV27 and J usage is TRBJ1-1; D perhaps matches TRBD1 (5 bases). This CDR3 is 12 amino acids long. V dropped 6 bases and J dropped 5 bases, with 10 bases sitting between them. Germline assignment: CDR1 MNHEY and CDR2 SMNVEV (reference sequence). The CDR3 region has the DNA TGTGCCAGCAGACGGGGGGTTACTGAAGCTTTCTTT. Protein product: CASRRGVTEAFF.

The chain carries TRBV10-1 and TRBJ1-6; TRBD1 aligns across 7 bases. CDR3 length: 15 amino acids. The ends lost 3 bases at V and 7 bases at J; junction bases unmatched: 6. Germline lookup yields CDR1 WNHNN and CDR2 SYGVQD (reference sequence). The CDR3, as DNA: TGCGCCAGCAGTGATACCGGGACAGCGAATTCACCCCTCCACTTT. Protein product: CASSDTGTANSPLHF.

This clone was observed a handful of times. The gene calls are TRBV11-2 and TRBJ2-2; D might be TRBD2 (5 bases). Germline V gene lookup returns CDR1 SGHAT and CDR2 FQNNGV. The CDR3 totals 14 residues. The V end was cut by 5 bases, the J end by 6 bases, with 13 bases between. The CDR3 DNA is TGTGCCAGCAGCCTAGGCCGGGGTGCCGGGGAGCTGTTTTTT. Translated, it gives CASSLGRGAGELFF.

The chain uses TRBV28 and TRBJ1-2; TRBD1 agrees at 10 bases. The germline V gene has CDR1 MDHEN and CDR2 SYDVKM. The CDR3 extends over 15 amino acids. The ends lost 6 bases at V and 2 bases at J; junction bases unmatched: 6. CDR3 sequence reads: CASSETGQGNYGYTF. DNA of the CDR3: TGTGCCAGCAGCGAGACGGGACAGGGGAACTATGGCTACACCTTC.

The chain uses TRBV27 and TRBJ2-7; 8 nucleotides line up with TRBD1. Germline CDR1 reads MNHEY; CDR2 reads SMNVEV (reference sequence). After removal of 2 bases from V and 6 bases from J, the junction contained 9 bases not matched to a gene. The CDR3 length is 15 residues. As DNA, the CDR3 is TGTGCCAGCAGTTTAGATGGGACAGGTATTTTCGAGCAGTACTTC. This translates into CASSLDGTGIFEQYF.

This chain links TRBV6-1 with TRBJ1-6; D is possibly TRBD1 (6 bases). Trimming took off 3 bases at V and 9 bases at J, with 15 bases between the two ends. Germline values: CDR1 MNHNS, CDR2 SASEGT. This CDR3 spans 15 amino acids. The DNA of the CDR3 is TGTGCCAGCAGTGAGCTGACAGGCGGTCGTTCACCCCTCCACTTT. It translates to CASSELTGGRSPLHF.

A few counts support this clone. The gene calls are TRBV6-4 and TRBJ2-1; no firm D call. The V end was cut by 3 bases, the J end by 7 bases, with 10 bases between. Germline CDR1 reads MRHNA; CDR2 reads SNTAGT. The CDR3 sequence is 13 residues long. The CDR3 sequence is CASSESETNEQFF. Written as DNA, the CDR3 is TGTGCCAGCAGTGAATCCGAAACTAATGAGCAGTTCTTC.

The chain carries TRBV18 and TRBJ2-7; TRBD1 is a possible D gene (5 bases). Deletions cut 6 bases from V and 5 bases from J, with 17 bases between. CDR1 is KGHSH, CDR2 LQKENI, per germline. CDR3 size: 14 residues. As DNA, the CDR3 is TGTGCCAGCTCCATTGGACACAACAACGACGAGCAGTACTTC. It specifies CASSIGHNNDEQYF. Looking up the rest from reference TRBV18 and TRBJ2-7 gives the full variable domain: NAGVMQNPRHLVRRRGQEARLRCSPMKGHSHVYWYRQLPEEGLKFMVYLQKENIIDESGMPKERFSAEFPKEGPSILRIQQVVRGDSAAYFCASSIGHNNDEQYFGPGTRLTVT.

The gene calls are TRBV27 and TRBJ2-1; TRBD1 matches 9 bases. There are 15 residues in the CDR3. After removal of 3 bases from V and 7 bases from J, the junction contained 7 bases not matched to a gene. The germline gives CDR1 MNHEY, CDR2 SMNVEV (reference sequence). The CDR3 DNA is TGTGCCAGCAGTTTTAATAACAGGGGGCAAAATGAGCAGTTCTTC. It is translated as CASSFNNRGQNEQFF.

The CDR3 coding sequence is TGTGCCTGGAGTGTTTCTCGCGTCAAAAACATTCAGTACTTC. It encodes CAWSVSRVKNIQYF. The genes are TRBV30 and TRBJ2-4; D call uncertain. Trimming pared 0 bases from V and 3 bases from J, leaving 9 bases between. The CDR3 has 14 residues. CDR1 and CDR2 (germline): GTSNPN, SVGIG (reference sequence).

The CDR3 nucleotides read TGTGCCAGCAGTGAAAATACGGGTACTCAGCCCCAGCATTTT. Amino acid sequence: CASSENTGTQPQHF. V and J are TRBV2 and TRBJ1-5, with D unresolved. Per the germline V gene, CDR1 is SNHLY and CDR2 is FYNNEI. The CDR3 consists of 14 residues. The V gene lost 2 bases and the J gene lost 6 bases, with 11 bases spanning the gap. Drawing the rest from reference TRBV2 and TRBJ1-5, the complete variable domain is EPEVTQTPSHQVTQMGQEVILRCVPISNHLYFYWYRQILGQKVEFLVSFYNNEISEKSEIFDDQFSVERPDGSNFTLKIRSTKLEDSAMYFCASSENTGTQPQHFGDGTRLSIL.

The V call is TRBV5-1, the J call TRBJ1-4; 8 positions match TRBD1. The CDR3 length is 15 residues. The germline V gene has CDR1 SGHRS and CDR2 YFSETQ. V lost 2 bases, J lost 5 bases, and 5 bases stayed unmatched. CDR3 residues: CASSLGTGENEKLFF. CDR3 nucleotides: TGCGCCAGCAGCTTAGGGACAGGAGAAAATGAAAAACTGTTTTTT.

The chain employs TRBV4-2 and TRBJ2-3, with TRBD2 matching over 9 bases. Looked up from germline, CDR1 is LGHNA and CDR2 is YNFKEQ. The length of the CDR3 is 17 residues. Trimming took 2 bases from V and 5 from J; bases not matched to a gene: 11. The chain's CDR3 is CASSQNPIAGVGDTQYF. CDR3 sequence (DNA): TGTGCCAGCAGCCAAAACCCCATAGCGGGAGTCGGAGATACGCAGTATTTT.

The chain recombines TRBV5-4 with TRBJ2-2; TRBD2 matches 10 bases. Germline values: CDR1 SGHNT, CDR2 YYREEE (reference sequence). This CDR3 is 16 amino acids long. Trimming cost V 5 bases and J 3 bases; bases outside gene matches: 7. For the CDR3, the DNA is TGTGCCAGCAGGATGACTAGCGGGTCTCACACCGGGGAGCTGTTTTTT. Encoded protein: CASRMTSGSHTGELFF.

The chain joins TRBV10-2 to TRBJ1-5; D unclear. Germline assignment: CDR1 WSHSY and CDR2 SAAADI. This CDR3 is 13 amino acids long. V gave up 2 bases and J gave up 9 bases, with 11 bases separating them. CDR3: CASSEAAVGPQHF. The CDR3 nucleotides are TGCGCCAGCAGTGAGGCGGCGGTGGGGCCCCAGCATTTT.

The chain couples TRBV5-4 to TRBJ2-5; 8 bases line up with TRBD2. J lost 4 bases, V lost 2 bases, and 7 bases had no gene match. The CDR3 spans 15 residues. Germline V gene lookup returns CDR1 SGHNT and CDR2 YYREEE (reference sequence). In DNA form, the CDR3 reads TGTGCCAGCAGCTTTGTCGGGAGGGCGGGAGAGACCCAGTACTTC. Translation: CASSFVGRAGETQYF.

The chain employs TRBV5-1 and TRBJ2-7; TRBD1 matches at 8 bases. V lost 4 bases, J lost 5 bases, and 5 bases stayed unmatched. The CDR3 loop spans 13 amino acids. Germline V gene sequence: CDR1 SGHRS, CDR2 YFSETQ. The CDR3 protein is CASSRQGRDEQYF. DNA of the CDR3: TGCGCCAGCAGCCGACAGGGGAGAGACGAGCAGTACTTC. The full variable domain, completed using reference TRBV5-1 and TRBJ2-7, is KAGVTQTPRYLIKTRGQQVTLSCSPISGHRSVSWYQQTPGQGLQFLFEYFSETQRNKGNFPGRFSGRQFSNSRSEMNVSTLELGDSALYLCASSRQGRDEQYFGPGTRLTVT.

The CDR3 sequence is CASSARERNTEAFF. DNA of the CDR3: TGTGCCAGTAGTGCCCGAGAGAGGAACACTGAAGCTTTCTTT. The chain has TRBV19 and TRBJ1-1, with no clear D. Germline V lookup: CDR1 LNHDA, CDR2 SQIVND (reference sequence). The CDR3 is 14 amino acids. V shed 5 bases and J shed 1 base, with 11 bases lying between them.

Only one count was recorded for this clone. The chain has TRBV6-5 and TRBJ2-1; 7 nucleotides match TRBD1. CDR1 and CDR2 (germline): MNHEY, SVGAGI. Losses at the gene ends were 11 bases for V and 6 bases for J; bases not matched to a gene: 7. CDR3 size: 12 residues. The CDR3 nucleotides are TGTGCCTTAAGCCGACAGGGCAATGAGCAGTTCTTC. Amino acids: CALSRQGNEQFF.

The J gene is TRBJ2-3, the V gene TRBV19, with D tentatively TRBD2 (7 bases). V was clipped by 6 bases and J by 4 bases, with 14 bases between them. The germline CDR1 and CDR2 sequences are LNHDA and SQIVND (reference sequence). The CDR3 covers 14 residues. The CDR3 is CASRTGGGADTQYF. CDR3 DNA: TGTGCCAGTAGGACTGGAGGGGGGGCAGATACGCAGTATTTT.